This TCR beta chain is drawn from a study of graft-versus-host responses after intestinal transplantation. The overall study: Grafts that recipients had were multivisceral, liver-intestinal, or isolated intestinal transplants. General study findings and limits: The presence of high graft-versus-host to host-versus-graft clonal ratios in allografts characterized patients with graft-donor T cell macrochimerism. Among recipient marrow samples, GvH clones were found; some appeared first in ileum or blood.

The CDR3 has 13 amino acids. J was trimmed by 3 bases and V by 2 bases; bases with no gene match: 2. The germline gives CDR1 GTSNPN, CDR2 SVGIG (reference sequence). Clones were read by immunoSEQ multiplex PCR, and TCRdb kept only the in-frame ones, dropping some. The sample lists about 100,000 clones, over 75% occurring once. About this clone itself: Its antigen is still unknown.

The genes are TRBV30 and TRBJ1-2, with 8 bases identical to TRBD1. Source: unstimulated CD4+ T cells sorted from spleen or lymph node cells, taken before transplant. The clonotype was recovered from a human donor who was the organ donor for an intestinal transplant. For the CDR3, the DNA is TGTGCCTGGAGTCCGGGACAGGACTATGGCTACACCTTC. Translated, it gives CAWSPGQDYGYTF.